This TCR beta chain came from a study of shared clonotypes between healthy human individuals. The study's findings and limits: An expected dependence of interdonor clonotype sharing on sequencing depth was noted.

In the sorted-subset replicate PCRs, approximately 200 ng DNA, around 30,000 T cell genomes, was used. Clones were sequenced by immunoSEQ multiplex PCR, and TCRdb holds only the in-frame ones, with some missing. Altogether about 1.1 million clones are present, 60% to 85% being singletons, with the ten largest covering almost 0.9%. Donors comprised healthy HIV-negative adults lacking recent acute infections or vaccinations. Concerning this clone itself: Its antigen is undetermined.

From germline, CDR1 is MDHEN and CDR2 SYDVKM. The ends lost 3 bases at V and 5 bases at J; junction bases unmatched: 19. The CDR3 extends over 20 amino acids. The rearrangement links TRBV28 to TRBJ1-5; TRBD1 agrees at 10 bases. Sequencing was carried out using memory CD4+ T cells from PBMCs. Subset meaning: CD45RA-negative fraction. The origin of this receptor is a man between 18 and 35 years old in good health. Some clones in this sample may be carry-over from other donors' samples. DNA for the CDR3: TGTGCCAGCAGTTTCCCCGTGCGGACAGGGGGGAGCAGCAGCGATCAGCCCCAGCATTTT. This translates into CASSFPVRTGGSSSDQPQHF.